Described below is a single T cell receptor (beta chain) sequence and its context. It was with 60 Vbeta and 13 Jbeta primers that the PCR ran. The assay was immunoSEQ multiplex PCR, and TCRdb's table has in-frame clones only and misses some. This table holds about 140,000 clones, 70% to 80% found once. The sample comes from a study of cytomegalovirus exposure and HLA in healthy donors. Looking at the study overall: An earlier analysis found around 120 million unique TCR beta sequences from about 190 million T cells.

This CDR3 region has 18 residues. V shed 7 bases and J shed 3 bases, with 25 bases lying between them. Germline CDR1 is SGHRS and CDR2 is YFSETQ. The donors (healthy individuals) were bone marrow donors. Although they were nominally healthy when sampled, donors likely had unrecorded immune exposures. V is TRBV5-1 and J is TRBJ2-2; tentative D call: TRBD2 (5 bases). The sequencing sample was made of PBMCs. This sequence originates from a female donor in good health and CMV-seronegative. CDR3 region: CASRLRLAPMRDTGELFF. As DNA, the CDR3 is TGCGCCAGCCGTTTGAGGCTGGCCCCAATGAGGGACACCGGGGAGCTGTTTTTT.